Each of the 26 T cell receptor beta chains below was sequenced from the same sample in a study of beta chain features in type 1 diabetes. Every bit of the isolated RNA underwent reverse transcription, so sequencing read expressed TCRB transcripts. Using immunoSEQ multiplex PCR, the repertoire was profiled, and TCRdb retains in-frame clones only, with some absent. This sample has under 800,000 clones, with less than 20% found just once. The sequenced sample was naive CD4+ T cells from blood. These receptors all stem from a man aged 18-30 years in good health.

This chain connects TRBV2 to TRBJ2-7; 7 bases line up with TRBD2. There are 19 residues in the CDR3. Unmatched junction bases numbered 20, after V lost 3 bases and J lost 3 bases. Germline V gene lookup returns CDR1 SNHLY and CDR2 FYNNEI. The CDR3 sequence: CASSDLSSLWGGNIYEQYF. DNA for the CDR3: TGTGCCAGCAGTGATCTCTCCTCGCTATGGGGGGGGAACATCTACGAGCAGTACTTC.

This clone was detected a few times. This chain joins TRBV19 and TRBJ2-2, with D possibly being TRBD2 (6 bases). Trimming pared 1 base from V and 5 bases from J, leaving 8 bases between. Germline V gene sequence: CDR1 LNHDA, CDR2 SQIVND (reference sequence). The CDR3 covers 14 residues. CDR3 DNA: TGTGCCAGTAGTATAGCGGGAGTTACCGGGGAGCTGTTTTTT. Protein sequence: CASSIAGVTGELFF. Together with reference TRBV19 and TRBJ2-2, the CDR3 gives the full variable domain: DGGITQSPKYLFRKEGQNVTLSCEQNLNHDAMYWYRQDPGQGLRLIYYSQIVNDFQKGDIAEGYSVSREKKESFPLTVTSAQKNPTAFYLCASSIAGVTGELFFGEGSRLTVL.

This clone came up a few times. J is TRBJ1-6 and V is TRBV4-3; TRBD1 matches 7 bases. The junction had 6 bases not matched to a gene; V was cut back by 4 bases and J by 9 bases. Per germline, CDR1 LGHNA and CDR2 YSLEER. The CDR3 consists of 14 residues. This CDR3 reads CASSLTGSGSPLHF. CDR3 nucleotides: TGCGCCAGCAGCCTGACAGGGTCGGGTTCACCCCTCCACTTT.

This clone was counted between two and nine times. In DNA form, the CDR3 reads TGCGCCAGCAGCCTCACTCGGACAGGCCAAGAGACCCAGTACTTC. Translating gives CASSLTRTGQETQYF. This sequence joins TRBV5-1 and TRBJ2-5; 7 bases are a match to TRBD1. Germline V CDR1 and CDR2: SGHRS, YFSETQ. V dropped 4 bases and J dropped 1; count of bases not matched to a gene: 7. CDR3 size: 15 residues.

This clone has only a few counts. The sample holds other DNA sequences that translate to the same CDR3. The J gene is TRBJ2-1, the V gene TRBV5-6; D is undetermined. The CDR3 is 11 amino acids. The V gene's germline CDR1 is SGHDT and CDR2 YYEEEE. Between the trimmed V and J ends, which lost 4 bases and 8 bases, there was a span of 7 bases. The CDR3 coding sequence is TGTGCCAGCAGCCTGCGAGATGAGCAGTTCTTC. Its protein is CASSLRDEQFF.

This clone was seen a few times. The chain recombines TRBV7-8 with TRBJ1-2; D not resolved. The CDR3 covers 17 residues. The germline V gene has CDR1 SGHVS and CDR2 FQNEAQ. The V end lost 5 bases, the J end lost 4 bases, and 23 bases lay between the germline ends. The CDR3 loop reads CASSPYGSRRVRYGYTF. In DNA form, the CDR3 reads TGTGCCAGCAGCCCTTATGGCTCCCGTAGGGTCCGCTATGGCTACACCTTC.

The chain has TRBV14 and TRBJ1-4, with a tentative D call TRBD1 (5 bases). The germline CDR1 and CDR2 sequences are SGHDN and FVKESK. The CDR3 extends over 17 amino acids. Trimming pared 0 bases from V and 8 bases from J, leaving 19 bases between. The CDR3 bases are TGTGCCAGCAGCCAAGACCCCGGGGGAGGGGCTGGCGAAAAACTGTTTTTT. It is translated as CASSQDPGGGAGEKLFF.

This sequence joins TRBV2 and TRBJ2-1, with TRBD2 matching over 7 bases. V lost 6 bases, J lost 13 bases, and 12 bases stayed unmatched. The CDR3 length is 13 residues. The germline gives CDR1 SNHLY, CDR2 FYNNEI. CDR3 DNA: TGTGCCAGCAGGCCGCCGACAGCGGGAAAACAGTTCTTC. This encodes CASRPPTAGKQFF.

There are a few counts of this clone. The genes are TRBV5-1 and TRBJ2-1; D not certain. This CDR3 contains 15 residues. CDR1 is SGHRS, CDR2 YFSETQ, per germline. V lost 2 bases to trimming and J lost 0 bases, with 9 bases between them. The CDR3 DNA reads TGCGCCAGCAGCTTCCAGGCAAGCTCCTACAATGAGCAGTTCTTC. This sequence encodes CASSFQASSYNEQFF.

The rearrangement links TRBV6-5 to TRBJ2-3, with no clear D. The V gene's germline CDR1 is MNHEY and CDR2 SVGAGI. This CDR3 has 12 amino acids. V was trimmed by 6 bases and J by 2 bases, leaving 6 bases between them. CDR3: CASRSTTDTQYF. CDR3 DNA sequence: TGTGCCAGCAGGAGCACCACAGATACGCAGTATTTT.

This clone has just a few counts. The chain carries TRBV7-2 and TRBJ2-7, with D possibly TRBD1 on 6 matching bases. This CDR3 has 14 residues. V was trimmed by 2 bases and J by 6 bases, leaving 14 bases between them. The V gene's germline CDR1 is SGHTA and CDR2 FQGNSA. The CDR3 nucleotides are TGTGCCAGCAGCTTACGATTGACAGGCTTCGAGCAGTACTTC. Amino acid sequence: CASSLRLTGFEQYF.

This clone was counted only a few times. The chain has TRBV7-2 and TRBJ2-7; 11 bases map to TRBD2. The CDR3 consists of 15 residues. Losses at the gene ends were 5 bases for V and 3 bases for J; bases not matched to a gene: 6. The V gene's germline CDR1 is SGHTA and CDR2 FQGNSA. The CDR3 coding sequence is TGTGCCAGCAGCGCCGGGACTAGCGGCAACTACGAGCAGTACTTC. Protein: CASSAGTSGNYEQYF.

This clone was counted a few times. The rearrangement joins TRBV2 to TRBJ1-1; 10 positions agree with TRBD1. This CDR3 region has 14 residues. Germline CDR1 is SNHLY and CDR2 is FYNNEI. Trimming removed 7 bases from V and 4 bases from J; junction bases left unmatched: 6. The CDR3 DNA sequence: TGTGCCAGCACCGACAGGGGGCTGGCCACTGAAGCTTTCTTT. This gives the protein CASTDRGLATEAFF.

This clone has more than one count but fewer than ten. The chain uses TRBV4-1 and TRBJ2-7; 8 nucleotides match TRBD1. CDR1 and CDR2 (germline): MGHRA, YSYEKL. V shed 4 bases, J shed 2 bases, and the junction held 1 base outside the gene matches. This CDR3 has 13 residues. DNA for the CDR3: TGCGCCAGCAGCCCGGGACAGGCCTACGAGCAGTACTTC. Its translation: CASSPGQAYEQYF.

This clone was detected only a few times. The chain couples TRBV13 to TRBJ1-4; D is unresolved. From germline, CDR1 is PRHDT and CDR2 FYEKMQ (reference sequence). V lost 5 bases and J lost 3, with 13 bases in between. This CDR3 region has 15 residues. This chain's CDR3 is CASSGGRGPNEKLFF. CDR3 sequence (DNA): TGTGCCAGCAGCGGCGGTCGGGGTCCTAATGAAAAACTGTTTTTT.

The V gene is TRBV9, the J gene TRBJ1-4; no firm D call. Germline lookup yields CDR1 SGDLS and CDR2 YYNGEE. Trimming stripped 2 bases from V and 7 bases from J, with 18 bases between. CDR3 length: 16 amino acids. The CDR3 DNA follows: TGTGCCAGCAGCGTCGGTGGGAGTCAAAAGGGTGAAAAACTGTTTTTT. The encoded protein is CASSVGGSQKGEKLFF.

This clone has just a few counts. This chain joins TRBV9 and TRBJ2-1; 7 bases match TRBD2. Per the germline V gene, CDR1 is SGDLS and CDR2 is YYNGEE. CDR3 size: 17 residues. V trimming: 2 bases; J trimming: 5 bases; junction bases outside the gene matches: 13. CDR3 in amino acids: CASSVAPLGTIDNEQFF. The CDR3 region has the DNA TGTGCCAGCAGCGTGGCTCCCCTTGGGACTATCGACAATGAGCAGTTCTTC.

The rearrangement links TRBV30 to TRBJ2-2; D is undetermined. The CDR3 consists of 11 residues. Trimming took off 1 base at V and 9 bases at J, with 6 bases between the two ends. CDR1 GTSNPN and CDR2 SVGIG come from the germline V gene (reference sequence). The CDR3, as DNA: TGTGCCTGGAGTGCGTTAAGGGAGCTGTTTTTT. This encodes CAWSALRELFF. Complete variable domain (other parts from reference TRBV30 and TRBJ2-2): SQTIHQWPATLVQPVGSPLSLECTVEGTSNPNLYWYRQAAGRGLQLLFYSVGIGQISSEVPQNLSASRPQDRQFILSSKKLLLSDSGFYLCAWSALRELFFGEGSRLTVL.

The genes are TRBV18 and TRBJ2-7, with D unclear. With 4 bases removed from V and 4 bases from J, the gap between germline ends came to 20 bases. Germline CDR1 and CDR2: KGHSH and LQKENI. The CDR3 has 16 amino acids. The CDR3 DNA reads TGTGCCAGCTCACGAGGCCAAGGGATTTTTGCATACGAGCAGTACTTC. Its translation is CASSRGQGIFAYEQYF.

This clone came up a few times. The CDR3 loop reads CSAYMADRGEKLFF. CDR3 bases: TGCAGCGCCTACATGGCGGACAGGGGCGAAAAACTGTTTTTT. The genes are TRBV29-1 and TRBJ1-4; 9 bases align to TRBD1. Trimming cost V 7 bases and J 8 bases; bases outside gene matches: 11. Germline CDR1 SQVTM, CDR2 ANQGSEA. The CDR3 totals 14 residues.

The chain has TRBV28 and TRBJ2-3, with TRBD1 as a possible D gene (5 bases). The CDR3 is 13 amino acids. Germline-derived CDR1 and CDR2 are MDHEN and SYDVKM. Trimming took 9 bases from V and 0 from J, leaving 10 bases between them. CDR3 amino acids: CASAGPSTDTQYF. In DNA form, the CDR3 reads TGTGCCAGTGCAGGGCCTAGCACAGATACGCAGTATTTT.

This clone showed up just a few times. This rearrangement joins TRBV18 to TRBJ1-5; 9 nucleotides agree with TRBD1. This CDR3 has 16 amino acids. The V gene end was trimmed by 4 bases and the J gene end by 1 base; junction bases not matched to a gene: 5. CDR1 and CDR2 from the germline V gene are KGHSH and LQKENI. Written as DNA, the CDR3 is TGTGCCAGCTCACACCTGGGACAGGGCAGCAATCAGCCCCAGCATTTT. Translating gives CASSHLGQGSNQPQHF.

This chain joins TRBV30 and TRBJ1-2, with D unclear. Trimming stripped 0 bases from V and 4 bases from J, with 24 bases between. Germline V gene data show CDR1 as GTSNPN and CDR2 as SVGIG (reference sequence). The CDR3 has 18 amino acids. CDR3: CAWSVFDLGKEYLYGYTF. The CDR3 DNA reads TGTGCCTGGAGTGTTTTTGATTTGGGCAAGGAGTACCTCTATGGCTACACCTTC. The full variable domain, rest sourced from reference TRBV30 and TRBJ1-2, is SQTIHQWPATLVQPVGSPLSLECTVEGTSNPNLYWYRQAAGRGLQLLFYSVGIGQISSEVPQNLSASRPQDRQFILSSKKLLLSDSGFYLCAWSVFDLGKEYLYGYTFGSGTRLTVV.

This clone was counted a few times. The chain combines TRBV25-1 with TRBJ1-2; D unresolved. Per the germline V gene, CDR1 is MGHDK and CDR2 is SYGVNS. CDR3 length: 14 amino acids. With 5 bases removed from V and 6 bases from J, the gap between germline ends came to 16 bases. In DNA form, the CDR3 reads TGTGCCAGCAGTAGTGGCAGCACCTATAATGGCTACACCTTC. It yields the protein CASSSGSTYNGYTF.

The chain uses TRBV29-1 and TRBJ1-3; D might be TRBD1 (5 bases). This CDR3 contains 14 residues. Trimming removed 7 bases from V and 0 bases from J, with 13 bases in between. CDR1 is SQVTM, CDR2 ANQGSEA, per germline. CDR3 amino acids: CSAVGGLSGNTIYF. The CDR3 DNA reads as TGCAGCGCCGTGGGGGGACTCTCTGGAAACACCATATATTTT.

The chain recombines TRBV27 with TRBJ2-2; the D gene is possibly TRBD1 (5 bases). CDR1 is MNHEY, CDR2 SMNVEV, per germline (reference sequence). The CDR3 sequence is 16 residues long. Trimming left V 0 bases short and J 6 bases short, with 14 bases between. The DNA of the CDR3 is TGTGCCAGCAGTTTATCCACAGGCTCAGGTCCCGGGGAGCTGTTTTTT. It codes for CASSLSTGSGPGELFF.